These 23 T cell receptor beta chains came from one sample sequenced in a study of T-cell memory formation after mild COVID-19. TCRdb re-analysed the 5' RACE reads in MiXCR, keeping a single row per CDR3 protein. The data contain around 390,000 distinct CDR3 sequences, more than 15% of them singletons. The sample was PBMCs or a T cell subset sorted from them (not recorded which). Source of these receptors: a young man who had mild COVID-19 (a few samples of this study predate the infection). Cell type and time point are not known.

The table lists this clonotype with a few counts. This sequence joins TRBV5-1 and TRBJ2-1; no clear D gene. CDR3 size: 14 residues. V lost 0 bases to trimming and J lost 7 bases, with 11 bases between them. Germline V gene data show CDR1 as SGHRS and CDR2 as YFSETQ. CDR3 sequence (DNA): TGCGCCAGCAGCTTGGGTGCGCAGCAGAATGAGCAGTTCTTC. Translating it yields CASSLGAQQNEQFF.

The CDR3 DNA reads TGTGCCAGCAGCTTAGCAGGGGGCCCCTCACCCCTCCACTTT. Translated, it gives CASSLAGGPSPLHF. The J gene is TRBJ1-6, the V gene TRBV5-5, with 8 nucleotides matching TRBD1. This CDR3 contains 14 residues. Germline CDR1 is SGHKS and CDR2 is YYEKEE (reference sequence). After removal of 2 bases from V and 10 bases from J, the junction contained 5 bases not matched to a gene.

Only a few counts were recorded for this clonotype. This chain uses TRBV7-2 with TRBJ2-2; D gene uncertain. Looked up from germline, CDR1 is SGHTA and CDR2 is FQGNSA. The CDR3 runs 12 residues. Between the trimmed V and J ends, which lost 5 bases and 11 bases, there was a span of 12 bases. The CDR3 sequence is CASSPNELELFF. Here the CDR3 DNA reads TGTGCCAGCAGCCCTAACGAGCTCGAGCTGTTTTTT.

The chain couples TRBV11-1 to TRBJ1-6; D remains unclear. The germline gives CDR1 SGHAT, CDR2 FQDESV (reference sequence). V dropped 2 bases and J dropped 7 bases, with 18 bases sitting between them. The CDR3 extends over 17 amino acids. CDR3 in amino acids: CASSLTPGELRNSPLHF. The CDR3 DNA reads TGTGCCAGCAGCTTAACACCGGGAGAACTTCGGAATTCACCCCTCCACTTT.

This clonotype has a count of ten or more. This CDR3 reads CASSRPGQGTDTQYF. CDR3 coding DNA: TGCGCCAGCAGTCGACCGGGACAGGGGACAGATACGCAGTATTTT. The chain joins TRBV23-1 to TRBJ2-3, with TRBD1 matching over 10 bases. TRBV23-1 is an ORF for which the function is uncertain. J lost 3 bases, V lost 4 bases, and 4 bases had no gene match. The CDR3 is 15 amino acids.

This clonotype appeared a few times. V is TRBV15 and J is TRBJ2-4; D tentatively reads TRBD1 or TRBD2 (6 bases each). Germline assignment: CDR1 LNHNV and CDR2 YYDKDF (reference sequence). With 4 bases removed from V and 2 bases from J, the gap between germline ends came to 21 bases. The CDR3 consists of 18 residues. The CDR3 region has the DNA TGTGCCACCAGCACTTACCGAGGGGGAGGTATTTCCAAAAACATTCAGTACTTC. Protein sequence: CATSTYRGGGISKNIQYF.

The gene calls are TRBV25-1 and TRBJ1-6, with 8 bases aligning to TRBD1. Germline assignment: CDR1 MGHDK and CDR2 SYGVNS. The CDR3 extends over 15 amino acids. The V segment lost 1 base and the J segment 10 bases; nucleotides outside the gene matches: 6. The CDR3 bases are TGTGCCAGCAGTGAATTCGGACAGGGAGAATCACCCCTCCACTTT. Translation gives CASSEFGQGESPLHF.

In this sample, this clonotype turned up a few times. The V and J genes are TRBV23-1 and TRBJ2-3, with a tentative D call TRBD1 (6 bases). TRBV23-1 is an ORF for which the function is uncertain. V was clipped by 7 bases and J by 0 bases, with 11 bases between them. This CDR3 comprises 14 residues. DNA for the CDR3: TGCGCCAGCATCGGGACAACTAGCACAGATACGCAGTATTTT. It yields the protein CASIGTTSTDTQYF.

The chain links TRBV20-1 to TRBJ1-1, with D unclear. The V and J ends lost 3 bases and 7 bases respectively, with 12 bases between them. Germline V lookup: CDR1 DFQATT, CDR2 SNEGSKA (reference sequence). The CDR3 totals 12 residues. CDR3 coding DNA: TGCAGTGCTAGCAGGCGTGGGGTTGAAGCTTTCTTT. Its protein product is CSASRRGVEAFF.

This chain joins TRBV6-2 or TRBV6-3 and TRBJ2-7; the D gene is possibly TRBD2 (5 bases). The CDR3 loop spans 15 amino acids. The V gene lost 4 bases and the J gene lost 2 bases, with 15 bases spanning the gap. Germline-derived CDR1 and CDR2 are MNHEY and SVGEGT. The CDR3 loop is CASSSGERLPYEQYV. The CDR3 DNA reads as TGTGCCAGCAGTTCCGGGGAAAGACTTCCCTACGAGCAGTACGTC.

The genes are TRBV11-3 and TRBJ1-1; D gene ambiguous. The CDR3 is 14 amino acids. The V gene lost 4 bases and the J gene lost 1 base, with 10 bases spanning the gap. Germline-derived CDR1 and CDR2 are SGHNT and YENEEA. The CDR3 DNA reads TGTGCCAGCAGCTCCGGGTGGCAGAACACTGAAGCTTTCTTT. As protein: CASSSGWQNTEAFF.

This clonotype appeared a few times. The chain combines TRBV2 with TRBJ2-3; D is possibly TRBD2 (5 bases). V lost 6 bases to trimming and J lost 2 bases, with 15 bases between them. The CDR3 extends over 15 amino acids. Germline V gives CDR1 SNHLY, CDR2 FYNNEI. The CDR3 sequence: CASSAKGGPTDTQYF. The DNA for the CDR3 is TGTGCCAGCAGCGCAAAAGGAGGTCCCACAGATACGCAGTATTTT.

This clonotype appeared a few times. The V gene is TRBV10-3, the J gene TRBJ1-5, with no clear D. The CDR3 loop spans 17 amino acids. Germline loops: CDR1 ENHRY, CDR2 SYGVKD. V was cut by 3 bases and J by 2 bases, with 17 bases left in between. The CDR3 DNA is TGTGCCATCAGTGATTTTAGGAAGGGAAGGGGCAATCAGCCCCAGCATTTT. Protein sequence: CAISDFRKGRGNQPQHF.

The sample holds a few counts of this clonotype. The CDR3 loop is CASSRGQRGETQYF. The CDR3 nucleotides read TGTGCCAGCAGCCGTGGACAGAGAGGGGAGACCCAGTACTTC. The V call is TRBV3-1, the J call TRBJ2-5; TRBD1 is a possible D gene (6 bases). CDR3 length: 14 amino acids. V was cut by 4 bases and J by 5 bases, with 14 bases left in between. Germline loops: CDR1 LGHDT, CDR2 YNNKEL (reference sequence).

V gene TRBV9 combines with J gene TRBJ2-3; TRBD1 agrees at 10 bases. This CDR3 has 15 residues. Germline-derived CDR1 and CDR2 are SGDLS and YYNGEE. V dropped 0 bases and J dropped 5; count of bases not matched to a gene: 3. The CDR3 loop is CASSVGQGAGDTQYF. DNA for the CDR3: TGTGCCAGCAGCGTAGGACAGGGGGCCGGAGATACGCAGTATTTT.

This clonotype was detected ten times or more. This chain joins TRBV5-1 and TRBJ2-5; 7 nucleotides agree with TRBD1. The CDR3 spans 17 residues. V was pared by 4 bases and J by 3 bases, with 15 bases of the junction left unmatched. Germline lookup yields CDR1 SGHRS and CDR2 YFSETQ. Here the CDR3 DNA reads TGCGCCAGCAGCCCATACTTAGGGGGCGCGGAAAAAGAGACCCAGTACTTC. Its translation is CASSPYLGGAEKETQYF.

This clonotype was observed many times. For the CDR3, the DNA is TGCGCCAGCAGCCAACCGGGACAAACATACGAGCAGTACTTC. It is translated as CASSQPGQTYEQYF. The V and J genes are TRBV4-1 and TRBJ2-7, with D perhaps matching TRBD1 (6 bases). CDR1 MGHRA and CDR2 YSYEKL come from the germline V gene. CDR3 length: 14 residues. Between the trimmed V and J ends, which lost 2 bases and 4 bases, there was a span of 12 bases.

This clonotype was detected only a few times. V gene TRBV12-3 or TRBV12-4 combines with J gene TRBJ2-7, with 7 bases identical to TRBD1. V trimming: 3 bases; J trimming: 4 bases; junction bases outside the gene matches: 9. The CDR3 is made up of 15 amino acids. This CDR3 reads CASSLHLTGRYEQYF. CDR3 nucleotide sequence: TGTGCCAGCAGTTTGCATTTGACAGGGCGATACGAGCAGTACTTC.

Ten or more counts support this clonotype. The chain employs TRBV4-3 and TRBJ2-3; 11 bases are shared with TRBD2. This CDR3 region has 16 residues. Germline lookup yields CDR1 LGHNA and CDR2 YSLEER. V shed 3 bases and J 5 bases; nucleotides not matched to a gene: 7. In DNA form, the CDR3 reads TGCGCCAGCAGCCAGGGTAGCGGGGGGGGGAGAGATACGCAGTATTTT. This codes for CASSQGSGGGRDTQYF.

This clonotype was counted many times. The chain is built from TRBV5-1 and TRBJ1-6; D gene unclear. With 6 bases removed from V and 8 bases from J, the gap between germline ends came to 15 bases. Germline V CDR1 and CDR2: SGHRS, YFSETQ. The CDR3 sequence is 14 residues long. The CDR3 sequence: CASTSGEDHSPLHF. Written as DNA, the CDR3 is TGCGCCAGCACATCCGGGGAGGACCATTCACCCCTCCACTTT.

This clonotype showed up just a few times. The V call is TRBV5-1, the J call TRBJ2-1; 7 nucleotides align to TRBD1. Germline V gives CDR1 SGHRS, CDR2 YFSETQ. The length of the CDR3 is 14 residues. The ends lost 4 bases at V and 8 bases at J; junction bases unmatched: 9. The CDR3 reads CASSPRQGLDEQFF. CDR3 coding DNA: TGCGCCAGCAGCCCAAGACAGGGATTGGATGAGCAGTTCTTC.

This clonotype was observed a handful of times. The V gene is TRBV3-2, the J gene TRBJ2-4; the D call in the table, TRBD2, was not verified against the DNA. TRBV3-2 is listed as a pseudogene. This CDR3 is 19 amino acids long. The CDR3 region is CASSQDGASGGIAKNIQYF. In nucleotides, the CDR3 is TGTGCCAGCAGCCAAGATGGGGCTAGCGGGGGGATAGCCAAAAACATTCAGTACTTC.

This clonotype was seen only a few times. This chain uses TRBV3-1 with TRBJ2-3; possibly TRBD1 for D (5 bases). CDR1 is LGHDT, CDR2 YNNKEL, per germline (reference sequence). V gave up 0 bases and J gave up 2 bases, with 12 bases separating them. The CDR3 runs to 16 residues. The CDR3 loop is CASSQDWGSYTDTQYF. In nucleotides, the CDR3 is TGTGCCAGCAGCCAAGATTGGGGCAGCTACACAGATACGCAGTATTTT.